This TCR beta chain was identified during a study of PD-1 blockade in classical Hodgkin lymphoma. The time point denotes: cycle 4 day 1 (C4D1), after around six weeks of nivolumab. Following autologous stem cell transplantation, relapse occurred in every patient, and exposure to brentuximab vedotin varied. Classification of best responses gave complete response, partial response or progressive disease. Only in-frame clones appear in the TCRdb table, and some are missing; sequencing was by immunoSEQ multiplex PCR. The data contain 90,000 or so clones, over 75% of them singletons. As concerns this clone: Its matching antigen is unknown.

Overall study results and limits: Newly diagnosed patients reportedly trailed healthy donors in baseline TCR diversity. Why the repertoires differ is still unclear, perhaps disease activity or prior therapy. Patients starting nivolumab less than 1 year after ASCT had lower diversity and were excluded from later analyses.

The sequenced sample was peripheral blood mononuclear cells (PBMCs), obtained before the fourth cycle of nivolumab. This clonotype was obtained from a human donor with classical Hodgkin lymphoma.

The CDR3 reads CASSLWPGTVSYNEQFF. The CDR3 DNA sequence: TGCGCCAGCAGCTTGTGGCCCGGGACAGTCTCCTACAATGAGCAGTTCTTC. The V call is TRBV5-1, the J call TRBJ2-1; 7 nucleotides match TRBD1. After removal of 1 base from V and 0 bases from J, the junction contained 7 bases not matched to a gene. The CDR3 extends over 17 amino acids. The V gene's germline CDR1 is SGHRS and CDR2 YFSETQ. The full variable domain, with the rest looked up from reference TRBV5-1 and TRBJ2-1, is KAGVTQTPRYLIKTRGQQVTLSCSPISGHRSVSWYQQTPGQGLQFLFEYFSETQRNKGNFPGRFSGRQFSNSRSEMNVSTLELGDSALYLCASSLWPGTVSYNEQFFGPGTRLTVL.